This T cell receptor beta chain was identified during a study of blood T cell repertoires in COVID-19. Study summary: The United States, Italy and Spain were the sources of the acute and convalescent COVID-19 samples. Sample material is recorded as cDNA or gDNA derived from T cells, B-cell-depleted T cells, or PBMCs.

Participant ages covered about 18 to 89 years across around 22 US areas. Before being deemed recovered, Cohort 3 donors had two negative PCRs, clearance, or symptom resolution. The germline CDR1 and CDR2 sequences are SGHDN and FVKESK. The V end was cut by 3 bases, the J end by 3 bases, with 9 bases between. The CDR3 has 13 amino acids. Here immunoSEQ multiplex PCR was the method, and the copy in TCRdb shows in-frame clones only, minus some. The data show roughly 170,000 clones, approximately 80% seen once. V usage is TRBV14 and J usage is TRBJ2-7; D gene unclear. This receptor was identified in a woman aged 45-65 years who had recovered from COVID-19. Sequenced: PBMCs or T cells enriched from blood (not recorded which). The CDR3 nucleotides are TGTGCCAGCAGCCATGGCCTGAACTACGAGCAGTACTTC. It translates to CASSHGLNYEQYF.